This T cell receptor beta chain originates from a study of identical twins. Notes on the study in general: Fewer insertions characterized abundant cord blood beta clonotypes, whereas memory repertoires showed none. Interpretation of the results relied on cross-sectional statistical analysis and not on following the same donors. Twin sharing of out-of-frame TCR alpha was underestimated by models in monozygotic pairs.

This clonotype appeared a few times. Its matching antigen is unknown. One entry per CDR3 protein results from TCRdb running MiXCR on the 5' RACE reads. The profile shows hundreds of thousands of distinct CDR3 sequences, approximately 7.9% of them singletons. The germline V and J ends were trimmed by 3 bases and 4 bases, with 10 bases remaining between them. Germline CDR1 and CDR2: SGHVS and FNYEAQ. This CDR3 is built from 15 residues. These data were likewise used in another study, on yellow fever vaccine responses in identical twins.

The chain employs TRBV7-6 and TRBJ2-6; D perhaps matches TRBD1 (5 bases). The clonotype comes from a woman aged 18-35 years in good health. Sample: CD8+ T cells sorted from blood. The CDR3 bases are TGTGCCAGCAGCTTTTCAGGGTACGGGGCCAACGTCCTGACTTTC. Its translation: CASSFSGYGANVLTF.